Listed here are 3 T cell receptor beta chains from one sample, sequenced in a study of blood T cell repertoires in COVID-19. TCRdb keeps only in-frame clones here, not all; method: immunoSEQ multiplex PCR. The sample contains fewer than 300,000 clones, 75% to 95% of which appear only once. The sequenced sample consisted of PBMCs or T cells enriched from blood (not recorded which). The receptors derive from a woman aged 25 to 39 who had recovered from COVID-19.

The V gene is TRBV9, the J gene TRBJ1-2, with D possibly being TRBD1 (5 bases). The V end lost 0 bases, the J end lost 4 bases, and 13 bases lay between the germline ends. CDR3 length: 15 residues. The germline V gene has CDR1 SGDLS and CDR2 YYNGEE. The CDR3 nucleotides are TGTGCCAGCAGCGTAGAACCCAGGGCGAGCTATGGCTACACCTTC. Its protein product is CASSVEPRASYGYTF. The whole variable domain, filled in from reference TRBV9 and TRBJ1-2, reads DSGVTQTPKHLITATGQRVTLRCSPRSGDLSVYWYQQSLDQGLQFLIQYYNGEERAKGNILERFSAQQFPDLHSELNLSSLELGDSALYFCASSVEPRASYGYTFGSGTRLTVV.

In this sample, this clone turned up a few times. The chain has TRBV28 and TRBJ2-7; TRBD1 is a possible D gene (5 bases). This CDR3 region has 16 residues. Germline CDR1 MDHEN, CDR2 SYDVKM. V shed 6 bases and J shed 0 bases, with 18 bases lying between them. The chain's CDR3 is CASSFKLDSLSYEQYF. As DNA, the CDR3 is TGTGCCAGCAGCTTCAAATTAGACAGCCTCTCCTACGAGCAGTACTTC.

The chain links TRBV6-2 or TRBV6-3 to TRBJ1-2; possible D gene TRBD1, 5 bases. This CDR3 is 14 amino acids long. Trimming removed 0 bases from V and 3 bases from J, with 8 bases in between. CDR1 MNHEY and CDR2 SVGEGT come from the germline V gene. The CDR3 loop reads CASSYSQAHYGYTF. In DNA, the CDR3 is TGTGCCAGCAGTTACTCACAGGCCCACTATGGCTACACCTTC.